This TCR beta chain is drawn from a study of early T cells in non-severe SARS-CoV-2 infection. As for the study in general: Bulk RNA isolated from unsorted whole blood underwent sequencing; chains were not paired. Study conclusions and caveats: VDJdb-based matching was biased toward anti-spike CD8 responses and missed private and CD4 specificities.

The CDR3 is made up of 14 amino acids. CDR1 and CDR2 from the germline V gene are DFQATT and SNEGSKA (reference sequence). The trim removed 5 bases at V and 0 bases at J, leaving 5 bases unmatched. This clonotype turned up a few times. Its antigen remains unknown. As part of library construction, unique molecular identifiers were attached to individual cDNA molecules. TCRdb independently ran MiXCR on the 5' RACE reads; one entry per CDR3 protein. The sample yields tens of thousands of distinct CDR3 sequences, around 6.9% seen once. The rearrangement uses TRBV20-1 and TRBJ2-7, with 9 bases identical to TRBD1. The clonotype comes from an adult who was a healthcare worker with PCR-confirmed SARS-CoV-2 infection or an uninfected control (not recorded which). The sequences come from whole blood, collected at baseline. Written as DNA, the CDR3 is TGCAGTGCTTGGGACAGGGCCTACTCCTACGAGCAGTACTTC. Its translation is CSAWDRAYSYEQYF.